The present T cell receptor (beta chain) was sequenced within a study of cytomegalovirus exposure and HLA in healthy donors. PCR was performed using 60 Vbeta and 13 Jbeta primers. Method: immunoSEQ multiplex PCR; TCRdb's copy keeps in-frame clones and lacks some. The data show 120,000 to 150,000 clones, with roughly 78% seen just once and under 3% held by the top ten. Unmatched junction bases numbered 6, after V lost 5 bases and J lost 2 bases. CDR3 size: 15 residues. In germline, CDR1 is SEHNR, CDR2 FQNEAQ (reference sequence). The V call is TRBV7-9, the J call TRBJ1-5, with TRBD1 identical over 7 bases. The source is a man in his forties or fifties in good health and CMV-seropositive. Input material: PBMCs. Here the CDR3 DNA reads TGTGCCAGCAGCCCGACAGGGATTGGCAATCAGCCCCAGCATTTT. It encodes CASSPTGIGNQPQHF.